This is a list of T cell receptor beta chains from one sample in a study of identical twins. TCRdb itself ran the 5' RACE reads through MiXCR, one entry per CDR3 protein. This table holds some 300,000 distinct CDR3 sequences, more than 9% found once. These data also featured in a second study, about yellow fever vaccine responses in identical twins.

Sequencing was carried out using CD8+ T cells sorted from blood. All receptors come from a woman between 18 and 30 years old in good health. Each CDR3 is given with its conserved first and last residue. The D gene is left open where the match is weak. For some rows the clone size is stated as once, few or many, or as a class when expanded; others skip it.

size: few; V: TRBV20-1; J: TRBJ2-3; D: NA; CDR3: CSAREVAADTQYF; DNA: TGCAGTGCTAGAGAGGTAGCCGCAGATACGCAGTATTTT
size: many; V: TRBV27; J: TRBJ2-1; D: TRBD1; CDR3: CASIKGQGGNNEQFF; DNA: TGTGCCAGCATCAAAGGACAGGGAGGAAACAATGAGCAGTTCTTC
size: few; V: TRBV18; J: TRBJ2-1; D: TRBD2; CDR3: CASSHARLAGPLRNEQFF; DNA: TGTGCCAGCTCACATGCTAGACTAGCGGGGCCCCTCCGAAATGAGCAGTTCTTC
size: NA; V: TRBV19; J: TRBJ2-1; D: TRBD2; CDR3: CASSMMEGTKQFF; DNA: TGTGCCAGTAGTATGATGGAAGGGACTAAGCAGTTCTTC
size: few; V: TRBV20-1; J: TRBJ2-5; D: TRBD2; CDR3: CSARDRAGGEQETQYF; DNA: TGCAGTGCTAGAGACCGAGCGGGAGGTGAACAAGAGACCCAGTACTTC
size: NA; V: TRBV3-1; J: TRBJ2-7; D: NA; CDR3: CASSLRLDPQYEQYF; DNA: TGTGCCAGCAGCCTTCGACTGGACCCCCAGTACGAGCAGTACTTC
size: NA; V: TRBV12-3/TRBV12-4; J: TRBJ2-5; D: NA; CDR3: CASSSDRRQETQYF; DNA: TGTGCCAGCAGTTCCGACAGACGCCAAGAGACCCAGTACTTC
size: few; V: TRBV20-1; J: TRBJ2-7; D: NA; CDR3: CSARSFRGYEQYF; DNA: TGCAGTGCTAGAAGTTTCAGGGGCTACGAGCAGTACTTC
size: few; V: TRBV6-2/TRBV6-3; J: TRBJ1-4; D: TRBD1; CDR3: CASRRIYRGDEKLFF; DNA: TGTGCCAGCAGACGGATATACAGGGGAGATGAAAAACTGTTTTTT
size: NA; V: TRBV18; J: TRBJ2-1; D: TRBD1; CDR3: CASSPRQGTDEQFF; DNA: TGTGCCAGCTCGCCACGACAGGGTACGGATGAGCAGTTCTTC
size: few; V: TRBV10-3; J: TRBJ2-1; D: TRBD1; CDR3: CAISEKDRVGEQFF; DNA: TGTGCCATCAGTGAAAAGGACAGGGTTGGCGAGCAGTTCTTC
size: many; V: TRBV7-9; J: TRBJ2-5; D: NA; CDR3: CASSLGSETQYF; DNA: TGTGCCAGCAGCTTAGGGTCCGAGACCCAGTACTTC
size: once; V: TRBV2; J: TRBJ1-1; D: NA; CDR3: CASSEGSRVPEAFF; DNA: TGTGCCAGCAGTGAAGGTAGCCGAGTACCTGAAGCTTTCTTT
size: many; V: TRBV5-5; J: TRBJ2-5; D: TRBD2; CDR3: CASSLVGGGPRETQYF; DNA: TGTGCCAGCAGCTTGGTTGGGGGAGGGCCCCGAGAGACCCAGTACTTC
size: few; V: TRBV7-9; J: TRBJ2-1; D: NA; CDR3: CASSLEETRDEQFF; DNA: TGTGCCAGCAGCTTAGAGGAGACGAGGGATGAGCAGTTCTTC
size: many; V: TRBV7-8; J: TRBJ2-7; D: NA; CDR3: CASSTTRTYEQYF; DNA: TGTGCCAGCAGCACGACTAGAACCTACGAGCAGTACTTC
size: NA; V: TRBV28; J: TRBJ1-1; D: TRBD1; CDR3: CASSFQTGGDLNVAFF; DNA: TGTGCCAGCAGTTTTCAGACAGGGGGCGATTTAAACGTAGCTTTCTTT
size: few; V: TRBV2; J: TRBJ2-1; D: NA; CDR3: CASRPTSGNEQFF; DNA: TGTGCCAGCAGGCCTACCTCGGGCAATGAGCAGTTCTTC